This TCR beta chain was recovered during a study of tumor-infiltrating lymphocytes in glioblastoma multiforme. Study observations and caveats: TCR plus mutation findings rest on a single glioblastoma patient.

TCR beta libraries were built from RNA through three nested multiplex PCR rounds using modified ARM-PCR. No unique molecular identifiers were described for these TCRB libraries. TCRdb reprocessed the multiplex PCR reads with MiXCR, giving one entry per CDR3 protein. This sample carries 9,000 to 10,000 distinct CDR3 sequences, about 66% of them seen once, and the ten largest clones take approximately 58%. Per the germline V gene, CDR1 is MNHNS and CDR2 is SASEGT. The CDR3 length is 13 residues. This clonotype was recorded a few times. The antigen is not known. Since the CDR3 does not end with the conserved phenylalanine or tryptophan, this likely comes from a read error.

The clonotype originates from a male donor with glioblastoma. V usage is TRBV6-1 and J usage is TRBJ2-2; D call uncertain. The sample was brain tumor tissue. CDR3 sequence reads: CVSSYEGPGELFL. In DNA, the CDR3 is TGTGTCAGCAGTTACGAAGGCCCCGGGGAGCTGTTTTTA.